A selection of T cell receptor beta chains follows, all from one sample in a study of control samples from healthy donors and cancer patients. Clones were sequenced by immunoSEQ multiplex PCR, and TCRdb holds only the in-frame ones, with some missing. Of about 150,000 clones listed, about nine tenths are singletons. Sequences were obtained from blood. Source of these receptors: a woman between 40 and 55 years old in good health. Each CDR3 is given with its conserved first and last residue. A D gene is named only where the DNA matches it firmly. Clone size appears in some rows only: once, few, many, or a class for an expanded clone.

J gene: TRBJ1-2
clone size: .
D gene: .
V gene: TRBV4-1
CDR3 protein: CASSHDQGLNNYGYTF
CDR3 DNA: TGCGCCAGCAGCCATGATCAAGGACTGAATAACTATGGCTACACCTTC

J gene: TRBJ2-3
clone size: .
D gene: .
V gene: TRBV6-5
CDR3 protein: CASSYAGSTDTQYF
CDR3 DNA: TGTGCCAGCAGTTACGCAGGGAGCACAGATACGCAGTATTTT

J gene: TRBJ1-1
clone size: .
D gene: TRBD1
V gene: TRBV27
CDR3 protein: CASSALQGVTTEAFF
CDR3 DNA: TGTGCCAGCAGTGCCTTACAGGGGGTCACCACTGAAGCTTTCTTT

J gene: TRBJ2-4
clone size: .
D gene: .
V gene: TRBV12-5
CDR3 protein: CASGLSGAKNIQYF
CDR3 DNA: TGTGCTAGTGGCCTATCCGGGGCTAAAAACATTCAGTACTTC

J gene: TRBJ2-3
clone size: .
D gene: .
V gene: TRBV13
CDR3 protein: CASSLARASTDTQYF
CDR3 DNA: TGTGCCAGCAGCTTAGCTAGGGCTAGCACAGATACGCAGTATTTT

J gene: TRBJ2-5
clone size: once
D gene: TRBD1
V gene: TRBV3-1/TRBV3-2
CDR3 protein: CASSHRGRETQYF
CDR3 DNA: TGTGCCAGCAGCCACAGGGGGCGGGAGACCCAGTACTTC

J gene: TRBJ1-3
clone size: .
D gene: .
V gene: TRBV5-5
CDR3 protein: CASSPEGVYSGNTIYF
CDR3 DNA: TGTGCCAGCAGCCCCGAAGGGGTCTACTCTGGAAACACCATATATTTT

J gene: TRBJ1-5
clone size: .
D gene: .
V gene: TRBV6-5
CDR3 protein: CASRAIPNSNQPQHF
CDR3 DNA: TGTGCCAGCAGGGCTATCCCGAATAGCAATCAGCCCCAGCATTTT

J gene: TRBJ2-5
clone size: .
D gene: .
V gene: TRBV2
CDR3 protein: CASKGGRGGTQYF
CDR3 DNA: TGTGCCAGCAAGGGGGGAAGGGGCGGGACCCAGTACTTC

J gene: TRBJ2-1
clone size: .
D gene: TRBD2
V gene: TRBV7-7
CDR3 protein: CASSPGLAGGHSPGEQFF
CDR3 DNA: TGTGCCAGCAGCCCGGGACTAGCGGGGGGGCATTCCCCCGGTGAGCAGTTCTTC

J gene: TRBJ2-4
clone size: .
D gene: TRBD1
V gene: TRBV5-4
CDR3 protein: CASSPGGADKNIQYF
CDR3 DNA: TGTGCCAGCAGTCCAGGGGGCGCTGACAAAAACATTCAGTACTTC

J gene: TRBJ2-2
clone size: .
D gene: .
V gene: TRBV10-3
CDR3 protein: CAITPGDTGELFF
CDR3 DNA: TGTGCCATCACCCCTGGGGACACCGGGGAGCTGTTTTTT

J gene: TRBJ2-5
clone size: .
D gene: TRBD2
V gene: TRBV5-6
CDR3 protein: CASSWGGETQYF
CDR3 DNA: TGTGCCAGCAGCTGGGGGGGTGAGACCCAGTACTTC

J gene: TRBJ2-3
clone size: .
D gene: .
V gene: TRBV14
CDR3 protein: CASSQDYRQNPDTQYF
CDR3 DNA: TGTGCCAGCAGCCAAGACTACAGGCAAAACCCAGATACGCAGTATTTT

J gene: TRBJ1-2
clone size: .
D gene: .
V gene: TRBV3-1/TRBV3-2
CDR3 protein: CASSQDPSDIYGYTF
CDR3 DNA: TGTGCCAGCAGCCAAGATCCCTCTGATATCTATGGCTACACCTTC

J gene: TRBJ2-7
clone size: few
D gene: TRBD1
V gene: TRBV5-1
CDR3 protein: CASSLGQGAREQYF
CDR3 DNA: TGCGCCAGCAGCTTGGGACAGGGGGCGCGTGAGCAGTACTTC

J gene: TRBJ1-1
clone size: once
D gene: TRBD1
V gene: TRBV12-3/TRBV12-4
CDR3 protein: CASRDREAFF
CDR3 DNA: TGTGCCAGCAGGGACAGGGAAGCTTTCTTT

J gene: TRBJ1-1
clone size: .
D gene: .
V gene: TRBV5-6
CDR3 protein: CASSWAGRWNTEAFF
CDR3 DNA: TGTGCCAGCAGCTGGGCGGGCAGGTGGAACACTGAAGCTTTCTTT

J gene: TRBJ1-6
clone size: once
D gene: .
V gene: TRBV19
CDR3 protein: CASGTVNSPLHF
CDR3 DNA: TGTGCCAGCGGGACGGTCAATTCACCCCTCCACTTT

J gene: TRBJ2-2
clone size: .
D gene: .
V gene: TRBV4-1
CDR3 protein: CASSQAPGSYTGELFF
CDR3 DNA: TGCGCCAGCAGCCAAGCTCCAGGGTCGTACACCGGGGAGCTGTTTTTT

J gene: TRBJ1-2
clone size: .
D gene: .
V gene: TRBV19
CDR3 protein: CASTKDRANYGYTF
CDR3 DNA: TGTGCCAGTACCAAGGACAGAGCTAACTATGGCTACACCTTC

J gene: TRBJ1-5
clone size: .
D gene: .
V gene: TRBV21-1
CDR3 protein: CASSPGTAERNQPQHF
CDR3 DNA: TGTGCCAGCAGCCCAGGGACAGCAGAACGCAATCAGCCCCAGCATTTT

J gene: TRBJ1-1
clone size: .
D gene: .
V gene: TRBV12-3/TRBV12-4
CDR3 protein: CASSLWGASFF
CDR3 DNA: TGTGCCAGCAGTTTATGGGGGGCGTCTTTCTTT

J gene: TRBJ2-3
clone size: .
D gene: .
V gene: TRBV20-1
CDR3 protein: CSASKVQEVSTDTQYF
CDR3 DNA: TGCAGTGCTAGTAAGGTGCAGGAAGTTAGCACAGATACGCAGTATTTT

J gene: TRBJ2-7
clone size: .
D gene: .
V gene: TRBV9
CDR3 protein: CASSATQVGAEQYF
CDR3 DNA: TGTGCCAGCAGCGCCACCCAGGTGGGGGCCGAGCAGTACTTC

J gene: TRBJ2-5
clone size: .
D gene: .
V gene: TRBV5-1
CDR3 protein: CASSFGLNQETQYF
CDR3 DNA: TGCGCCAGCAGCTTCGGTCTGAACCAAGAGACCCAGTACTTC

J gene: TRBJ1-2
clone size: .
D gene: .
V gene: TRBV3-1/TRBV3-2
CDR3 protein: CASRPLGARAYGYTF
CDR3 DNA: TGTGCCAGCAGGCCTCTAGGTGCAAGGGCCTATGGCTACACCTTC

J gene: TRBJ2-7
clone size: .
D gene: .
V gene: TRBV2
CDR3 protein: CASSEGRGILYEQYF
CDR3 DNA: TGTGCCAGCAGTGAAGGGAGGGGCATTTTGTACGAGCAGTACTTC

J gene: TRBJ1-6
clone size: once
D gene: .
V gene: TRBV23-1
CDR3 protein: CASREMISVPYNSPLHF
CDR3 DNA: TGCGCCAGCAGAGAAATGATATCAGTCCCCTATAATTCACCCCTCCACTTT

J gene: TRBJ1-5
clone size: .
D gene: .
V gene: TRBV3-1/TRBV3-2
CDR3 protein: CASSQGSQPQHF
CDR3 DNA: TGTGCCAGCAGCCAAGGGAGCCAGCCCCAGCATTTT

J gene: TRBJ2-3
clone size: .
D gene: .
V gene: TRBV7-9
CDR3 protein: CASSLRTLTDTQYF
CDR3 DNA: TGTGCCAGCAGCTTAAGGACACTCACAGATACGCAGTATTTT

J gene: TRBJ2-7
clone size: .
D gene: .
V gene: TRBV28
CDR3 protein: CACARGGDSYEQYF
CDR3 DNA: TGTGCCTGCGCCCGAGGAGGAGATAGCTACGAGCAGTACTTC

J gene: TRBJ2-1
clone size: .
D gene: .
V gene: TRBV3-1/TRBV3-2
CDR3 protein: CASSQAVLRVDEQFF
CDR3 DNA: TGTGCCAGCAGCCAAGCAGTATTAAGGGTCGATGAGCAGTTCTTC

J gene: TRBJ1-5
clone size: once
D gene: .
V gene: TRBV19
CDR3 protein: CASSISGLSNQPQHF
CDR3 DNA: TGTGCCAGTAGTATTAGCGGACTTTCCAATCAGCCCCAGCATTTT

J gene: TRBJ1-5
clone size: once
D gene: TRBD1
V gene: TRBV12-3/TRBV12-4
CDR3 protein: CASSQQGNQPQHF
CDR3 DNA: TGTGCCAGCAGCCAACAGGGGAATCAGCCCCAGCATTTT

J gene: TRBJ2-7
clone size: .
D gene: .
V gene: TRBV5-5
CDR3 protein: CASSKGPYEQYF
CDR3 DNA: TGTGCCAGCAGCAAGGGACCCTACGAGCAGTACTTC

J gene: TRBJ2-5
clone size: .
D gene: TRBD2
V gene: TRBV12-3/TRBV12-4
CDR3 protein: CASSSAGRETQYF
CDR3 DNA: TGTGCCAGCAGTTCCGCCGGGAGGGAGACCCAGTACTTC

J gene: TRBJ2-7
clone size: .
D gene: TRBD2
V gene: TRBV28
CDR3 protein: CASSPPSGAGEQYF
CDR3 DNA: TGTGCCAGCAGTCCCCCTAGCGGGGCGGGGGAGCAGTACTTC

J gene: TRBJ2-2
clone size: .
D gene: TRBD1
V gene: TRBV2
CDR3 protein: CASSLPGTGAGELFF
CDR3 DNA: TGTGCCAGCAGCCTACCCGGGACAGGGGCCGGGGAGCTGTTTTTT

J gene: TRBJ1-6
clone size: .
D gene: .
V gene: TRBV19
CDR3 protein: CASSLKDSPLHF
CDR3 DNA: TGTGCCAGTAGCCTGAAGGATTCACCCCTCCACTTT

J gene: TRBJ1-4
clone size: .
D gene: .
V gene: TRBV4-1
CDR3 protein: CASSPRGGRDEKLFF
CDR3 DNA: TGCGCCAGCAGCCCGAGGGGTGGGAGAGATGAAAAACTGTTTTTT